Listed below are T cell receptor beta chains from one sample, sequenced in a study of monozygotic twins with inflammatory bowel disease. TCRdb derives one entry per CDR3 protein from the 5' RACE reads, leaving out DNA. This sample carries over 90,000 distinct CDR3 sequences, with 1.5% to 2% going to the ten biggest clones. Sequenced material: blood. The receptors stem from a human donor with ulcerative colitis or Crohn's disease, or a healthy co-twin of an affected twin (not recorded which). CDR3s include the opening cysteine and the closing phenylalanine or tryptophan.

j_call,v_call,cdr3_aa
TRBJ2-3,TRBV7-2,CASSLAGTSSTDTQYF
TRBJ1-4,TRBV19,CASTDDRGYEKLFF
TRBJ2-7,TRBV6-1,CASSPQGFKFFTYEQYF
TRBJ2-3,TRBV7-3,CASSLTKHTDTQYF
TRBJ2-1,TRBV20-1,CSAGKQGTDYNEQFF
TRBJ1-2,TRBV6-2/TRBV6-3,CASSYIAGTHYGYTF
TRBJ2-1,TRBV11-2,CASSSARTAGVNEQFF
TRBJ1-2,TRBV19,CASIAETVGYGYTF
TRBJ2-2,TRBV20-1,CSARDGSGGPGELFF
TRBJ2-5,TRBV6-5,CASKSSGATQYF
TRBJ1-2,TRBV5-1,CASSLRQGGDDGYTF
TRBJ2-3,TRBV6-2/TRBV6-3,CASSYGLAADTQYF
TRBJ2-3,TRBV6-2/TRBV6-3,CASTPGLPLSTDTQYF
TRBJ2-1,TRBV12-3/TRBV12-4,CASSLQTWGVPGDNEQFF
TRBJ2-5,TRBV11-2,CASSLDLGRTRGGETQYF
TRBJ1-4,TRBV6-6,CASSQNRDSEKLFF
TRBJ2-3,TRBV11-2,CASSKYKGDTQYF
TRBJ2-5,TRBV6-2/TRBV6-3,CASSSTSGLVLAQYF